These T cell receptor beta chains were read from a single sample in a study of shared clonotypes between healthy human individuals. Profiling relied on immunoSEQ multiplex PCR, and the TCRdb table lists in-frame clones only, not all of them. Among about 2.3 million clones listed, approximately 95% were seen once. The sequencing input was naive CD4+ T cells from PBMCs. Receptors originate from a man between 18 and 35 years old in good health. Some clones in this sample may be carry-over from other donors' samples. Both conserved end residues are part of each CDR3. The order of the fields is V gene, D gene, J gene, clone size, CDR3 DNA, CDR3 protein. A D gene is named only where the DNA matches it firmly. A clone size is listed for some rows: how often the clone was seen (once, few, many), or a class if it is expanded.

V: TRBV28
D: NA
J: TRBJ1-1
size: NA
DNA: TGTGCCAGCAGGGTCGGAGGGGCGGAGGACACTGAAGCTTTCTTT
CDR3: CASRVGGAEDTEAFF

V: TRBV18
D: TRBD1
J: TRBJ2-1
size: NA
DNA: TGTGCCAGCTCACCACCGGGACAGGGGGTGAACAATGAGCAGTTCTTC
CDR3: CASSPPGQGVNNEQFF

V: TRBV29-1
D: NA
J: TRBJ1-2
size: NA
DNA: TGCAGCGTGGCCCCCGGGACGGCTGACTATGGCTACACCTTC
CDR3: CSVAPGTADYGYTF

V: TRBV5-1
D: NA
J: TRBJ2-5
size: NA
DNA: TGCGCCAGCAGCTTGGCCCCCGCAGGGATGGGGACCCAGTACTTC
CDR3: CASSLAPAGMGTQYF

V: TRBV11-2
D: TRBD2
J: TRBJ2-3
size: NA
DNA: TGTGCCAGCAGCTTAGCTACGACTAGCGCCCGCACAGATACGCAGTATTTT
CDR3: CASSLATTSARTDTQYF

V: TRBV14
D: NA
J: TRBJ1-1
size: NA
DNA: TGTGCCAGCAGCCAAGGGCGGGGGCCTGCTGAAGCTTTCTTT
CDR3: CASSQGRGPAEAFF

V: TRBV7-9
D: NA
J: TRBJ2-1
size: NA
DNA: TGTGCCAGCAGCCCGGGCGGGTGGTGGGGCAATGAGCAGTTCTTC
CDR3: CASSPGGWWGNEQFF

V: TRBV10-1
D: NA
J: TRBJ2-1
size: once
DNA: TGCGCCAGCAGTGAGGTGGGACGGGCGGAAGCATACAATGAGCAGTTCTTC
CDR3: CASSEVGRAEAYNEQFF

V: TRBV19
D: TRBD1
J: TRBJ1-5
size: NA
DNA: TGTGCCAGTAGTATGGGACAGGGGGGAAGGAATCAGCCCCAGCATTTT
CDR3: CASSMGQGGRNQPQHF

V: TRBV6-1
D: TRBD1
J: TRBJ1-5
size: NA
DNA: TGTGCCAGCACAAAAACCGGGACAGGACAGCCCCAGCATTTT
CDR3: CASTKTGTGQPQHF

V: TRBV28
D: TRBD2
J: TRBJ2-4
size: NA
DNA: TGTGCCAGCAGGCCACCGGGACTAGCGGGCATTCAGTACTTC
CDR3: CASRPPGLAGIQYF

V: TRBV6-6
D: NA
J: TRBJ2-7
size: NA
DNA: TGTGCCAGCAGATCATGGGGCCAGGGGACCTACGAGCAGTACTTC
CDR3: CASRSWGQGTYEQYF

V: TRBV28
D: NA
J: TRBJ1-5
size: NA
DNA: TGTGCCATCCGGCGTGATAGCAATCAGCCCCAGCATTTT
CDR3: CAIRRDSNQPQHF

V: TRBV5-1
D: NA
J: TRBJ2-3
size: NA
DNA: TGCGCCAGCAGCTTCCAAGCCCCGACATCCGGCACAGATACGCAGTATTTT
CDR3: CASSFQAPTSGTDTQYF

V: TRBV11-2
D: NA
J: TRBJ2-3
size: NA
DNA: TGTGCCAGCAGCTTAGAGCGGAATACGCAGTATTTT
CDR3: CASSLERNTQYF

V: TRBV7-2
D: NA
J: TRBJ2-3
size: NA
DNA: TGTGCCAGCAGCTTTAAGTCGCGTGTGGATACGCAGTATTTT
CDR3: CASSFKSRVDTQYF

V: TRBV6-1
D: TRBD1
J: TRBJ2-5
size: NA
DNA: TGTGCCAGTACAGGGGGCTTCGGGGAGACCCAGTACTTC
CDR3: CASTGGFGETQYF

V: TRBV4-3
D: TRBD2
J: TRBJ2-7
size: NA
DNA: TGCGCCAGCAGCCTCATAGCGGGAGGGATCAACGAGCAGTACTTC
CDR3: CASSLIAGGINEQYF

V: TRBV30
D: NA
J: TRBJ1-5
size: NA
DNA: TGTGCCTGGACCCATGCAGATAATCAGCCCCAGCATTTT
CDR3: CAWTHADNQPQHF

V: TRBV4-2
D: TRBD1
J: TRBJ1-4
size: NA
DNA: TGTGCCAGCAGCCGCCTTTCCGGGACAGGGGATGAAAAACTGTTTTTT
CDR3: CASSRLSGTGDEKLFF

V: TRBV5-1
D: TRBD1
J: TRBJ1-1
size: NA
DNA: TGCGCCAGCAGCCCCCGGTCAGGGGGGAGTGTTGAAGCTTTCTTT
CDR3: CASSPRSGGSVEAFF

V: TRBV19
D: NA
J: TRBJ1-5
size: NA
DNA: TGTGCCAGTAGTATATTTACGGGGGGAGACAATCAGCCCCAGCATTTT
CDR3: CASSIFTGGDNQPQHF

V: TRBV30
D: NA
J: TRBJ1-5
size: NA
DNA: TGTGCCTGGAGTGTAGGGCGGGGAGGGGAGCCCCAGCATTTT
CDR3: CAWSVGRGGEPQHF

V: TRBV7-9
D: NA
J: TRBJ2-7
size: NA
DNA: TGTGCCACCCTGGGCGGTAGCTCCTACGAGCAGTACTTC
CDR3: CATLGGSSYEQYF

V: TRBV5-1
D: NA
J: TRBJ1-2
size: NA
DNA: TGCGCCAGCAGTGACGAGCCTAACTATGGCTACACCTTC
CDR3: CASSDEPNYGYTF

V: TRBV11-2
D: TRBD2
J: TRBJ2-7
size: NA
DNA: TGTGCCAGCAGCCTCATTAGCGGGAGGGGTGCCTACGAGCAGTACTTC
CDR3: CASSLISGRGAYEQYF